The rows below give T cell receptor beta chains drawn from one sample of a study of human T cells and chemical hapten exposure. TCRdb recomputed calls from the RACE reads with MiXCR, one row per CDR3 protein. The sample has roughly 200,000 distinct CDR3 sequences, 20% to 25% seen once. Sample: whole blood, taken in connection with sensitization to the hapten diphenylcyclopropenone (DPC). The receptors here all came from a woman in her 40s with alopecia areata. Some clones in this sample may be carry-over from other donors' samples. The CDR3 runs from the conserved cysteine through the conserved F or W. Fields, in order: J gene, D gene, V gene, clone size, CDR3 DNA, CDR3 protein. The D gene is left open where the match is weak. Only some rows state a clone size, as once, few, many or a class for expanded clones.

>TRBJ2-5|.|TRBV20-1|few
TGCAGTGCTAGATTCGGCCAAGAGACCCAGTACTTC
CSARFGQETQYF
>TRBJ2-1|TRBD1|TRBV20-1|.
TGCAGTGCTTCAACATCCGGGACAGGGGTGCGTAATGAGCAGTTCTTC
CSASTSGTGVRNEQFF
>TRBJ2-1|TRBD2|TRBV4-1|.
TGCGCCAGCAGCCAAGATTACAGCGGGGGAACCTACAATGAGCAGTTCTTC
CASSQDYSGGTYNEQFF
>TRBJ2-5|.|TRBV28|.
TGTGCCAGCAGTCCCCCGGGCGGGAAGGGCGAGACCCAGTACTTC
CASSPPGGKGETQYF
>TRBJ2-1|TRBD1|TRBV9|.
TGTGCCAGCAGCGTCGACAGGGGGCGCAATGAGCAGTTCTTC
CASSVDRGRNEQFF
>TRBJ1-5|TRBD1|TRBV27|.
TGTGCCAGCAGTTTCCAGGGGGCTCATCAGCCCCAGCATTTT
CASSFQGAHQPQHF
>TRBJ2-3|.|TRBV29-1|many
TGCAGCGTTGATGGAGCGGAAAACACAGATACGCAGTATTTT
CSVDGAENTDTQYF
>TRBJ2-3|.|TRBV27|.
TGTGCCAGCCGACCGAACGCCAATACGCAGTATTTT
CASRPNANTQYF
>TRBJ2-7|.|TRBV5-6|few
TGTGCCAGCAGCTTGTGGAGGTCCTACGAGCAGTACTTC
CASSLWRSYEQYF
>TRBJ2-5|.|TRBV6-5|few
TGTGCCAGCAGGCGTGGCGGGCTCAATGGGGAGACCCAGTACTTC
CASRRGGLNGETQYF
>TRBJ2-7|.|TRBV12-3/TRBV12-4|.
TGTGCCAGCAGAAAGGCGGGCGGGCGCCTCTACGAGCAGTACTTC
CASRKAGGRLYEQYF
>TRBJ2-3|TRBD2|TRBV20-1|.
TGCAGTGCTAGAGACCCTCAGACTAGCGGGAGACCAGATACGCAGTATTTT
CSARDPQTSGRPDTQYF
>TRBJ2-5|.|TRBV5-5|many
TGTGCCAGCAGCTTGTTCTATACAGAGACCCAGTACTTC
CASSLFYTETQYF
>TRBJ2-1|.|TRBV29-1|few
TGCAGCGTTGGGCCGGGGCCAGGGAGGTATGGAAATGAGCAGTTCTTC
CSVGPGPGRYGNEQFF
>TRBJ1-5|TRBD1|TRBV28|once
TGTGCCAGCAGTCCCTCCCGAGACAGGGCCAATCAGCCCCAGCATTTT
CASSPSRDRANQPQHF
>TRBJ1-5|TRBD1|TRBV4-2|few
TGTGCCAGCAGCCAGGCCTTGGGACAGGGGATTCAGCCCCAGCATTTT
CASSQALGQGIQPQHF
>TRBJ2-5|.|TRBV9|few
TGTGCCAGCAGCGTAGATGCCGGTCAAGAGACCCAGTACTTC
CASSVDAGQETQYF
>TRBJ2-1|.|TRBV5-1|.
TGCGCCAGCAGCTTATCCCGTTCCCTCAATGAGCAGTTCTTC
CASSLSRSLNEQFF
>TRBJ2-7|TRBD2|TRBV7-2|.
TGTGCCAGCAGCTTAGATCGCGGGAGGAGCTACGAGCAGTACTTC
CASSLDRGRSYEQYF
>TRBJ2-5|.|TRBV7-2|few
TGTGCCAGCAGCCCCAGCCCAGGGACCCAGTACTTC
CASSPSPGTQYF
>TRBJ2-3|.|TRBV7-2|many
TGTGCCAGCAGCTTAGGACTAGAAGTGGATACGCAGTATTTT
CASSLGLEVDTQYF
>TRBJ2-5|TRBD2|TRBV12-3/TRBV12-4|.
TGTGCCAGCAGCAAACCCAGCGGGAGAGAAGAGACCCAGTACTTC
CASSKPSGREETQYF
>TRBJ2-5|TRBD1|TRBV23-1|many
TGCGCCAGCAGTTCTACCCCGGGGACAGGGCGGGAGACCCAGTACTTC
CASSSTPGTGRETQYF
>TRBJ2-2|TRBD2|TRBV10-3|.
TGTGCCATCAGTGAGTCGGTCGGGAGGGCTACCGGGGAGCTGTTTTTT
CAISESVGRATGELFF
>TRBJ2-3|TRBD1|TRBV28|.
TGTGCCAGCAGCCGAAGACAGGGGAGGAATACGCAGTATTTT
CASSRRQGRNTQYF
>TRBJ2-1|TRBD2|TRBV11-3|.
TGTGCCAGCAGCCCCCGTAGCGGGAGGGGGTACAATGAGCAGTTCTTC
CASSPRSGRGYNEQFF
>TRBJ2-1|.|TRBV4-3|.
TGCGCCAGCAGCCAAGATTATGGATCTGAGCAGTTCTTC
CASSQDYGSEQFF
>TRBJ1-2|.|TRBV12-2|many
.
CASRAKVGQGATNYGYTF
>TRBJ1-1|.|TRBV6-5|few
TGTGCCAGCAGCTCTACGGGCTGGGGGGGCACTGAAGCTTTCTTT
CASSSTGWGGTEAFF
>TRBJ1-6|.|TRBV12-3/TRBV12-4|many
TGTGCCAGCAGTCCCAGGGTCCATAATTCACCCCTCCACTTT
CASSPRVHNSPLHF
>TRBJ2-3|.|TRBV9|few
TGTGCCAGCAGCGCCGGCGGAGATACGCAGTATTTT
CASSAGGDTQYF
>TRBJ2-1|TRBD2|TRBV5-1|.
TGCGCCAGCAGCTCCCCGGGAGGGTCCTCCTCCTACAATGAGCAGTTCTTC
CASSSPGGSSSYNEQFF
>TRBJ1-2|.|TRBV28|.
TGTGCCAGCAGGACGGGACGGAACTATGGCTACACCTTC
CASRTGRNYGYTF
>TRBJ2-3|.|TRBV7-2|.
TGTGCTAGCAGCCTAGGACCGAGCACAGATACGCAGTATTTT
CASSLGPSTDTQYF
>TRBJ1-1|.|TRBV29-1|.
TGCAGCGTTGGGGCGGCAAACACTGAAGCTTTCTTT
CSVGAANTEAFF
>TRBJ1-1|.|TRBV29-1|few
TGCAGCGTTGAAGGGACATTAGACACTGAAGCTTTCTTT
CSVEGTLDTEAFF
>TRBJ2-7|TRBD1|TRBV5-1|many
TGCGCCAGCAGCTTGCCGGGACAGGGTTACGAGCAGTACTTC
CASSLPGQGYEQYF
>TRBJ2-5|.|TRBV7-7|.
TGTGCTAGCAGCCCAGGGGGGGCTTCTCAAGAGACCCAGTACTTC
CASSPGGASQETQYF
>TRBJ2-1|TRBD1|TRBV29-1|many
TGCAGCGCCTCGACCCCGGGGACAGGGGATGTGGGGCAGTTCTTC
CSASTPGTGDVGQFF
>TRBJ1-6|TRBD1|TRBV20-1|few
TGCAGTGCACCGGGACAGGGGCAATATAATTCACCCCTCCACTTT
CSAPGQGQYNSPLHF
>TRBJ2-1|.|TRBV7-9|.
TGTGCCAGCAGTCCAAGAGGGGGAGGGTCTTCCGGGTACAATGAGCAGTTCTTC
CASSPRGGGSSGYNEQFF